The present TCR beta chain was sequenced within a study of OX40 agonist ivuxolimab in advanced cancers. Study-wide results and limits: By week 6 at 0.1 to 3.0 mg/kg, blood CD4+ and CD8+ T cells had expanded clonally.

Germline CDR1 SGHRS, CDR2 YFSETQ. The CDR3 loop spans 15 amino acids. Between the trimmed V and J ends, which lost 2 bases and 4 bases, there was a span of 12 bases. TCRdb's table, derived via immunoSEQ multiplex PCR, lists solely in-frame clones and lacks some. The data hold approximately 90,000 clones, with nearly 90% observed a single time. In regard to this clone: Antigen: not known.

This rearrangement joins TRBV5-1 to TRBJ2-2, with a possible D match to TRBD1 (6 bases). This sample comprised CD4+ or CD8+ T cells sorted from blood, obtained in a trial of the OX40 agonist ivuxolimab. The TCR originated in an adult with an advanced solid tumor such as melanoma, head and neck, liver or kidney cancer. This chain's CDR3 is CASSFGRGGTGELFF. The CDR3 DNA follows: TGCGCCAGCAGCTTCGGCAGGGGTGGCACCGGGGAGCTGTTTTTT.